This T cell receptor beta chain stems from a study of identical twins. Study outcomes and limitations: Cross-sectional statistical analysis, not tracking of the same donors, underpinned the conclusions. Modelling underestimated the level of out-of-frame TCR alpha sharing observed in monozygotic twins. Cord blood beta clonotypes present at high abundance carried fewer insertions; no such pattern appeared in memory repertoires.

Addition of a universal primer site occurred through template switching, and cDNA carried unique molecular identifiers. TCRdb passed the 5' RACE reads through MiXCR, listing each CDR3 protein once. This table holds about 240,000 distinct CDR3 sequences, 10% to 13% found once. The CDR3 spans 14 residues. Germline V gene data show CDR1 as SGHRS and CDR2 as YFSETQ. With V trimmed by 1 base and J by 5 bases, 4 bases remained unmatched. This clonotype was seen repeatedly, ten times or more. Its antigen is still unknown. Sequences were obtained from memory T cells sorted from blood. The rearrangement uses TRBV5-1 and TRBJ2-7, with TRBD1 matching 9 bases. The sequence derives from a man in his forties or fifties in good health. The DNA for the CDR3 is TGCGCCAGCAGCTTGACAGGGGGCGCGGACGAGCAGTACTTC. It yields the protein CASSLTGGADEQYF.